This TCR beta chain was recovered during a study of cytomegalovirus exposure and HLA in healthy donors. Researchers ran the PCR with 60 Vbeta and 13 Jbeta primers. Here immunoSEQ multiplex PCR was the method, and the copy in TCRdb shows in-frame clones only, minus some. This sample has about 100,000 clones, with approximately 74% found just once. Details on this clone: Its matching antigen is unknown.

Notes on the study in general: The study labeled under 200 TCR beta chains cytomegalovirus-associated.

This clonotype was sampled from a woman aged 40 to 55 in good health and CMV-seronegative. Material for sequencing was PBMCs.

This CDR3 is CASSQDLGGLGNQPQHF. Written as DNA, the CDR3 is TGCGCCAGCAGCCAAGATCTGGGAGGGCTCGGCAATCAGCCCCAGCATTTT. The chain carries TRBV4-3 and TRBJ1-5; no firm D call. The CDR3 extends over 17 amino acids. Germline CDR1 is LGHNA and CDR2 is YSLEER. Between the trimmed V and J ends, which lost 0 bases and 2 bases, there was a span of 14 bases.